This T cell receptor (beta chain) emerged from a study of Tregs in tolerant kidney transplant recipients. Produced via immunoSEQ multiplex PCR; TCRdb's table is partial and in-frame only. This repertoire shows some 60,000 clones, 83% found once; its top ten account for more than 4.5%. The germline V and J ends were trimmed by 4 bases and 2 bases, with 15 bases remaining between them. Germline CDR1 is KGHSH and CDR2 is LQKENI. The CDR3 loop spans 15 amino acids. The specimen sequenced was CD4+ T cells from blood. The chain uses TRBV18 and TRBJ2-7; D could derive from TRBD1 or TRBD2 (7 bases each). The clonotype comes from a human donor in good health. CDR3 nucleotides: TGTGCCAGCTCACTAGGGCAGGGGGGGGCCTACGAGCAGTACTTC. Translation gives CASSLGQGGAYEQYF.